Listed here are 4 T cell receptor beta chains from one sample, sequenced in a study of T cells in Graves' hyperthyroidism and ophthalmopathy. Using RNA transcripts as the source, TCR beta CDR3 regions were amplified. RT-PCR in the first round (using the HTBI primer set) targeted the TCR CDR3. Using its own MiXCR run on the multiplex PCR reads, TCRdb lists one record per CDR3 protein. Of approximately 300,000 distinct CDR3 sequences in the sample, about 18% were seen once. Sequencing was done on a sample of blood. These receptors all stem from a woman aged 60-75 years with Graves' ophthalmopathy.

This clonotype was counted ten times or more. The chain has TRBV5-6 and TRBJ2-1; tentative D call: TRBD2 (6 bases). Trimming stripped 2 bases from V and 0 bases from J, with 9 bases between. The germline gives CDR1 SGHDT, CDR2 YYEEEE. This CDR3 has 15 amino acids. The CDR3 DNA sequence: TGTGCCAGCAGCTTAGGCGGGAACTCCTACAATGAGCAGTTCTTC. It translates to CASSLGGNSYNEQFF.

Turning to this clonotype: An end of the junction does not agree with germline; a read error may underlie this. This chain uses TRBV7-2 with TRBJ2-7, with a possible D match to TRBD1 (6 bases). Looked up from germline, CDR1 is SGHTA and CDR2 is FQGNSA. The CDR3 is 16 residues long. The CDR3 reads CASSHSDRSYSYEQYF. CDR3 coding DNA: TGCGCCAGCAGCCATTCCGACAGGTCGTACTCCTACGAGCAGTACTTC.

The chain carries TRBV2 and TRBJ1-1; no clear D gene. This CDR3 has 14 amino acids. The germline V gene has CDR1 SNHLY and CDR2 FYNNEI. With 2 bases removed from V and 0 bases from J, the gap between germline ends came to 7 bases. The CDR3 loop is CASSEWGMNTEAFF. CDR3 nucleotide sequence: TGTGCCAGCAGTGAATGGGGTATGAACACTGAAGCTTTCTTT.

Many counts were recorded for this clonotype. This chain connects TRBV4-3 to TRBJ2-3, with TRBD2 identical over 7 bases. The CDR3 loop spans 17 amino acids. The J segment lost 0 bases and the V segment lost 1 base, leaving 7 bases of the junction unmatched. Germline CDR1 reads LGHNA; CDR2 reads YSLEER. The CDR3 DNA reads as TGCGCCAGCAGCCAAGGCCCGGGAGGCCTTAGCACAGATACGCAGTATTTT. Protein: CASSQGPGGLSTDTQYF.